A selection of T cell receptor beta chains follows, all from one sample in a study of graft-versus-host responses after intestinal transplantation. Generated by immunoSEQ multiplex PCR, the TCRdb table keeps only in-frame clones and is missing some. The sample shows approximately 10,000 clones, approximately 90% of them seen only once. The starting material was PBMCs, obtained 105 days after intestinal transplantation. These TCRs come from a human patient who received an intestinal transplant, so some T cells may come from the graft donor. CDR3s include the opening cysteine and the closing phenylalanine or tryptophan. D genes are given only for firm matches. Expanded clones are given a class, and other clones once, few, many or no size at all.

TRBJ1-6 TRBV11-2 NA NA TGTGCCAGCAGCTTAGATGGATCACCCCTCCACTTT CASSLDGSPLHF
TRBJ2-7 TRBV19 TRBD1 NA TGTGCCAGTAGCGACAGGGCCGAGCAGTACTTC CASSDRAEQYF
TRBJ2-5 TRBV5-1 TRBD1 NA TGCGCCAGCAGCACATGGACAGGGGGAGAGACCCAGTACTTC CASSTWTGGETQYF
TRBJ2-7 TRBV7-9 NA NA TGTGCCAGCAGCTCCCACCGGGGCCGAACCTACGAGCAGTACTTC CASSSHRGRTYEQYF
TRBJ2-1 TRBV2 NA once TGTGCCAGCAGTGATGTTCTTCCCTCCTACAATGAGCAGTTCTTC CASSDVLPSYNEQFF
TRBJ1-2 TRBV4-1 TRBD1 once TGCGCCAGCAGCCAAGACCCCGGACAGGACTACTATGGCTACACCTTC CASSQDPGQDYYGYTF
TRBJ2-1 TRBV9 TRBD1 once TGTGCCAGCAGCCCCTGGACAGGGAACAATGAGCAGTTCTTC CASSPWTGNNEQFF
TRBJ2-3 TRBV12-5 NA once TGTGCTAGTGGTTTGGTAGGGGAATCTAGCACAGATACGCAGTATTTT CASGLVGESSTDTQYF
TRBJ2-1 TRBV6-5 TRBD2 NA TGTGCCAGCAGTTATCCGGGAGGGAGTTACAATGAGCAGTTCTTC CASSYPGGSYNEQFF
TRBJ1-1 TRBV15 NA NA TGTGCCACCAGCAGAGTAAACATGAACACTGAAGCTTTCTTT CATSRVNMNTEAFF
TRBJ2-7 TRBV9 NA NA TGTGCCAGCACCATGACGGCAGGGGAAGGTGAGCAGTACTTC CASTMTAGEGEQYF
TRBJ2-3 TRBV7-3 NA NA TGTGCCAGCAGCTTCACTAGCAGCTCAGATACGCAGTATTTT CASSFTSSSDTQYF
TRBJ2-1 TRBV4-1 NA NA TGCGCCAGCAGCCAAGAAAGTCAGAGCCCCTACAATGAGCAGTTCTTC CASSQESQSPYNEQFF
TRBJ2-1 TRBV7-9 NA NA TGTGCCAGCAGCTTAGGACAGTACCTAGACAATGAGCAGTTCTTC CASSLGQYLDNEQFF
TRBJ2-5 TRBV7-9 TRBD2 NA TGTGCCAGCAGCCCAACCTGGGGACTAGCGGGAGGTAAAAGAAAGACCCAGTACTTC CASSPTWGLAGGKRKTQYF
TRBJ2-2 TRBV5-1 NA NA TGCGCCAGCAGCGTCCGGGACCGGGGGCAGGGCGGGGAGCTGTTTTTT CASSVRDRGQGGELFF
TRBJ1-1 TRBV28 NA NA TGTGCCAGCAGTATCTTCCAGGGTTGGAACACTGAAGCTTTCTTT CASSIFQGWNTEAFF
TRBJ2-3 TRBV7-3 TRBD2 NA TGTGCCAGCAGCCGAGCGGGGTCTAGCACAGATACGCAGTATTTT CASSRAGSSTDTQYF
TRBJ2-5 TRBV5-6 NA NA TGTGCCAGCAGCTGGGCCAGGGTAGGGGTTCAAGAGACCCAGTACTTC CASSWARVGVQETQYF
TRBJ2-3 TRBV9 TRBD2 NA TGTGCCAGCAGCGCGGTTAGCGGGAGGTCTCCAGATACGCAGTATTTT CASSAVSGRSPDTQYF
TRBJ2-2 TRBV7-2 NA NA TGTGCCAGCAGCTTAAGGGCGGGGGAGCTGTTTTTT CASSLRAGELFF
TRBJ1-1 TRBV2 NA NA TGTGCCAGCAAAAACGACATTCTCATGAACACTGAAGCTTTCTTT CASKNDILMNTEAFF
TRBJ1-3 TRBV2 TRBD1 NA TGTGCCAGCAGTGGGAGACAGGGTACTGGAAACACCATATATTTT CASSGRQGTGNTIYF
TRBJ1-1 TRBV10-2 NA NA TGCGCCAGCAGTGGGGATTTGGGTTGGAACACTGAAGCTTTCTTT CASSGDLGWNTEAFF
TRBJ1-2 TRBV29-1 TRBD1 NA TGCAGCGTGGGAGAGGACAGGTGGTATGGCTACACCTTC CSVGEDRWYGYTF
TRBJ2-6 TRBV30 NA NA TGTGCCTGGAGTGTGGTGGGACTTGGCTCTGGGGCCAACGTCCTGACTTTC CAWSVVGLGSGANVLTF
TRBJ2-1 TRBV9 NA once TGTGCCAGCAGCGTAAGGCAGGGACGATCCTACAATGAGCAGTTCTTC CASSVRQGRSYNEQFF
TRBJ2-1 TRBV13 NA NA TGTGCCAGCCCCGGACAGTACAATGAGCAGTTCTTC CASPGQYNEQFF
TRBJ2-7 TRBV2 TRBD2 NA TGTGCCAGCAGTGAAGAAGCGGGGGGCTCCTACGAGCAGTACTTC CASSEEAGGSYEQYF
TRBJ2-5 TRBV6-5 NA NA TGTGCCAGCAGAAGGCCCGTGGGGACCCAGTACTTC CASRRPVGTQYF
TRBJ1-6 TRBV19 NA NA TGTGCCAGTAGTCCCCGGGCCTATAATTCACCCCTCCACTTT CASSPRAYNSPLHF
TRBJ2-2 TRBV10-3 NA NA TGTGCCATCAGTGAACCAGGGAACGGGACCGGGGAGCTGTTTTTT CAISEPGNGTGELFF
TRBJ2-7 TRBV6-5 NA NA TGTGCCAGCAGTTACTCGGACAGCTCCTACGAGCAGTACTTC CASSYSDSSYEQYF
TRBJ2-1 TRBV4-1 NA NA TGCGCCAGCAGCCGATGGGGCCGTTTTGTATACAATGAGCAGTTCTTC CASSRWGRFVYNEQFF
TRBJ2-5 TRBV28 TRBD1 NA TGTGCCAGCAGTCCCATTGGGACAGGGGTCCTACAAGAGACCCAGTACTTC CASSPIGTGVLQETQYF
TRBJ2-3 TRBV2 NA NA TGTGCCAGCAGTTCCCCGGGGGCTGGAGATACGCAGTATTTT CASSSPGAGDTQYF